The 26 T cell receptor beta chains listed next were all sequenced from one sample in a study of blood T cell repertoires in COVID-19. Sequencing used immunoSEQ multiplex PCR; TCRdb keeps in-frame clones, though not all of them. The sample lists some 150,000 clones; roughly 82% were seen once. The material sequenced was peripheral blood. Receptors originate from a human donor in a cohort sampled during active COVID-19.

CDR3 in amino acids: CASTRTGSAYEQYF. Written as DNA, the CDR3 is TGTGCCAGCACCCGGACAGGGTCAGCCTACGAGCAGTACTTC. This chain joins TRBV7-9 and TRBJ2-7, with 8 bases fitting TRBD1. Germline values: CDR1 SEHNR, CDR2 FQNEAQ (reference sequence). The ends lost 7 bases at V and 2 bases at J; junction bases unmatched: 7. The CDR3 is made up of 14 amino acids.

CDR3 bases: TGCGCCAGCAGGTGGGACAGCCTAAATTCACCCCTCCACTTT. This encodes CASRWDSLNSPLHF. The J gene is TRBJ1-6, the V gene TRBV5-1; 7 positions match TRBD1. This CDR3 is built from 14 residues. Germline loops: CDR1 SGHRS, CDR2 YFSETQ. Trimming at V came to 5 bases and at J to 7 bases, leaving 6 bases not matched to a gene. The full variable domain, completed using reference TRBV5-1 and TRBJ1-6, is KAGVTQTPRYLIKTRGQQVTLSCSPISGHRSVSWYQQTPGQGLQFLFEYFSETQRNKGNFPGRFSGRQFSNSRSEMNVSTLELGDSALYLCASRWDSLNSPLHFGNGTRLTVT.

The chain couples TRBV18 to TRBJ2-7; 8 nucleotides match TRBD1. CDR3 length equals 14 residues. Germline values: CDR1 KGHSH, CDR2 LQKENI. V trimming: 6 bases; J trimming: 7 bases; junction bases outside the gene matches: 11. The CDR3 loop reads CASSLGLQGEEQYF. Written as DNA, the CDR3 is TGTGCCAGCTCGCTAGGTCTACAGGGGGAAGAGCAGTACTTC.

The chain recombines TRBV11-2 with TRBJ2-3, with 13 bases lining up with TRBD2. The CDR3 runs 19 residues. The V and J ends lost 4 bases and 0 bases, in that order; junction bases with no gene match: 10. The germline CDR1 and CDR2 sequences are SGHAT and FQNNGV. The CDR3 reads CASSSVPGTSGTSTDTQYF. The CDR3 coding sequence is TGTGCCAGCAGCTCCGTACCCGGGACTAGCGGGACTAGCACAGATACGCAGTATTTT.

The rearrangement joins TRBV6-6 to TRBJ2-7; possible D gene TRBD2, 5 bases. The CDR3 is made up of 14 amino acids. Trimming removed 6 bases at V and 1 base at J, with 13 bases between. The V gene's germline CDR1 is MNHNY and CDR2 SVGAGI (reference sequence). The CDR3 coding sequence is TGTGCCAGCAGACCGAGAGGGAGTTCCTACGAGCAGTACTTC. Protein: CASRPRGSSYEQYF.

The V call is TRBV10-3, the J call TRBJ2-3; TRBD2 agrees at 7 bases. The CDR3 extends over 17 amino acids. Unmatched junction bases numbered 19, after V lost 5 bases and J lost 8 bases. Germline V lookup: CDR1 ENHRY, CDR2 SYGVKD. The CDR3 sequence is CAISPPGLAATGVTQYF. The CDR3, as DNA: TGTGCCATCAGTCCACCTGGGCTAGCGGCCACTGGGGTTACGCAGTATTTT.

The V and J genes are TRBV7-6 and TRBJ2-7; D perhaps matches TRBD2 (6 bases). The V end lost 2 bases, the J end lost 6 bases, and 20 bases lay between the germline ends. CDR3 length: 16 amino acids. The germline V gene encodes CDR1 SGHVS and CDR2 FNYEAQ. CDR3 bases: TGTGCCAGCAGCTTATTTTCGGGGCGGGGAGTATGCGAGCAGTACTTC. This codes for CASSLFSGRGVCEQYF.

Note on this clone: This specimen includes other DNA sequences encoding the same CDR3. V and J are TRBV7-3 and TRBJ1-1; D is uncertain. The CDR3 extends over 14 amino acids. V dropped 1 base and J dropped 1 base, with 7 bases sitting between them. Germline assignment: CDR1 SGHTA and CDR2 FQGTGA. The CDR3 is CASSLIGGNTEAFF. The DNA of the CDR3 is TGTGCCAGCAGCTTAATAGGCGGGAACACTGAAGCTTTCTTT.

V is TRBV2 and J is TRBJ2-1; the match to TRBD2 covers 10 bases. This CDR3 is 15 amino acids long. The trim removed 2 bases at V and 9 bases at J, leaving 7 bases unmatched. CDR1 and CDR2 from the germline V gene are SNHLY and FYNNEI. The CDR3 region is CASSELSGGAVEQFF. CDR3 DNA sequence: TGTGCCAGCAGTGAACTCAGCGGGGGGGCCGTTGAGCAGTTCTTC. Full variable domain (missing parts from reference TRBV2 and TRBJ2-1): EPEVTQTPSHQVTQMGQEVILRCVPISNHLYFYWYRQILGQKVEFLVSFYNNEISEKSEIFDDQFSVERPDGSNFTLKIRSTKLEDSAMYFCASSELSGGAVEQFFGPGTRLTVL.

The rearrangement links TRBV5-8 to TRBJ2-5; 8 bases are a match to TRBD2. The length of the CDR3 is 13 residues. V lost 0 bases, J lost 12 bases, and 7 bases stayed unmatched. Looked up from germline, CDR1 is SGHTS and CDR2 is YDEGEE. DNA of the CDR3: TGTGCCAGCAGCTTGGGACTAGCGTCCCCCGAGTACTTC. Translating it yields CASSLGLASPEYF.

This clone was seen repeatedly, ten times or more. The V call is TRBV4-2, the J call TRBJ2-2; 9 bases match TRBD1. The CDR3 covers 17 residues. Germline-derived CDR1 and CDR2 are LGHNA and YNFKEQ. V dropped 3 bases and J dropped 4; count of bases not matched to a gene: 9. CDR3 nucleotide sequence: TGTGCCAGCAGCCAGAGGCAGGACAGGGGAGGCACCGGGGAGCTGTTTTTT. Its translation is CASSQRQDRGGTGELFF.

The CDR3 loop is CATSRSGGAHEQFF. The CDR3 coding sequence is TGTGCCACCAGTCGTAGCGGGGGGGCCCATGAGCAGTTCTTC. The genes are TRBV24-1 and TRBJ2-1; 11 bases match TRBD2. The CDR3 is 14 amino acids. Germline CDR1 is KGHDR and CDR2 is SFDVKD. The V segment lost 6 bases and the J segment 8 bases; nucleotides outside the gene matches: 5.

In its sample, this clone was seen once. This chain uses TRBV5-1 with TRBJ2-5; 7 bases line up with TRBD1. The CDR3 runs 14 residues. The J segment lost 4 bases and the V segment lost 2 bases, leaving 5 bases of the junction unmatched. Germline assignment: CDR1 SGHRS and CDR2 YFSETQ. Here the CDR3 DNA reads TGCGCCAGCAGCTTTGAGACAGGGCGAGAGACCCAGTACTTC. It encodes CASSFETGRETQYF.

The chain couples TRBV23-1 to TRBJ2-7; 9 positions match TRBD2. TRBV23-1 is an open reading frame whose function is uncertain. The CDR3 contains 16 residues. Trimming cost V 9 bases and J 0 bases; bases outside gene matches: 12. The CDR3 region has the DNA TGCGCCAGGGATCCGGGACTAGCAGAGAGCTCCTACGAGCAGTACGTC. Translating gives CARDPGLAESSYEQYV.

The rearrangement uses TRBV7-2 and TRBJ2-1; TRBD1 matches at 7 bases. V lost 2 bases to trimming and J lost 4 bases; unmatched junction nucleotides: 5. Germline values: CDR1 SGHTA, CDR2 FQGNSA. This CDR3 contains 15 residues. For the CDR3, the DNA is TGTGCCAGCAGCTTAAGGCAGGGGGTATACAATGAGCAGTTCTTC. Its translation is CASSLRQGVYNEQFF.

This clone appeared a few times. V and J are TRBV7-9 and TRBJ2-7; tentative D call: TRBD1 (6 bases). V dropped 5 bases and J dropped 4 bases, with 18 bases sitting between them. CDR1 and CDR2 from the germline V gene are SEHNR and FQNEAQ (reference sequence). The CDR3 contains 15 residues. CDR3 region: CASSPRTALRYEQYF. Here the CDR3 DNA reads TGTGCCAGCAGCCCACGGACAGCCTTGAGATACGAGCAGTACTTC.

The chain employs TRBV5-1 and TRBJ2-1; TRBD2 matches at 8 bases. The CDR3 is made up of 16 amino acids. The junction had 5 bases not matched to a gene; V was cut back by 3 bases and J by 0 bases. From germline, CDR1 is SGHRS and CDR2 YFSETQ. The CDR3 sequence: CASSSSSGSSYNEQFF. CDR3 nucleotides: TGCGCCAGCAGCTCCTCAAGCGGGAGCTCCTACAATGAGCAGTTCTTC.

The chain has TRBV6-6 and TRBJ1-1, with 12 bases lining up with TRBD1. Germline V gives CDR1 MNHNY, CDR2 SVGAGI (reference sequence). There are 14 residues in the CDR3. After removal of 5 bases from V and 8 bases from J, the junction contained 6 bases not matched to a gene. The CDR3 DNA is TGTGCCAGCAGTACCCCCGGGACAGGGGGCGAAGCTTTCTTT. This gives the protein CASSTPGTGGEAFF.

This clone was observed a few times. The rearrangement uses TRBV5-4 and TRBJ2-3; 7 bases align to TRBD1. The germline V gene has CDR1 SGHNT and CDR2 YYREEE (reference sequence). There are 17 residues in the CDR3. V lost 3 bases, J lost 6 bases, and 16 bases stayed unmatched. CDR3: CASSSWTGSSESDTQYF. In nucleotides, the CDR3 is TGTGCCAGCAGCTCTTGGACAGGTTCTTCAGAGAGTGATACGCAGTATTTT.

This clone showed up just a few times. CDR3 DNA: TGTGCCATCAGCACGAGGCTAGCGGGAGAGAGTGCTAAGGAGACCCAGTACTTC. Translating it yields CAISTRLAGESAKETQYF. The V call is TRBV10-3, the J call TRBJ2-5; 10 bases map to TRBD2. V lost 6 bases and J lost 5; bases outside the gene matches: 18. Germline V gene data show CDR1 as ENHRY and CDR2 as SYGVKD. There are 18 residues in the CDR3.

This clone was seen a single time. The CDR3 region has the DNA TGTGCCAGCAGCCTTTTCGGGGGGGATTCCTACGAGCAGTACTTC. It specifies CASSLFGGDSYEQYF. The chain joins TRBV2 to TRBJ2-7, with 8 nucleotides matching TRBD2. The germline gives CDR1 SNHLY, CDR2 FYNNEI. The CDR3 sequence is 15 residues long. After removal of 6 bases from V and 1 base from J, the junction contained 8 bases not matched to a gene.

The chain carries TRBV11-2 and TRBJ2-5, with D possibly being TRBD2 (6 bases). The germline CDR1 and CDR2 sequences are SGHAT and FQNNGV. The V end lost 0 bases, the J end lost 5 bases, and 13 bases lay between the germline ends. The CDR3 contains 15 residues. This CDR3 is CASSLESGEGETQYF. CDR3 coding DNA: TGTGCCAGCAGCTTAGAATCGGGGGAAGGGGAGACCCAGTACTTC.

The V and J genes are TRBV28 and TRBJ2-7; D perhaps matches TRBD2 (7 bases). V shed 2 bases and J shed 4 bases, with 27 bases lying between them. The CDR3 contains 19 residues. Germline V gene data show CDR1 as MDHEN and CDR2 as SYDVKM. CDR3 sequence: CASSLIRGGTAQWEYEQYF. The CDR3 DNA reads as TGTGCCAGCAGTTTAATTCGCGGGGGCACAGCCCAGTGGGAGTACGAGCAGTACTTC.

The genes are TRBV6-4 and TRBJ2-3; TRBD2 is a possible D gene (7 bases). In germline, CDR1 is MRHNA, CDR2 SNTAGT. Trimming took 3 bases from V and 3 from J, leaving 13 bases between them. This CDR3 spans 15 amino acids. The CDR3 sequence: CASSDFGGPTDTQYF. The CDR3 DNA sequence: TGTGCCAGCAGTGATTTCGGGGGGCCGACAGATACGCAGTATTTT.

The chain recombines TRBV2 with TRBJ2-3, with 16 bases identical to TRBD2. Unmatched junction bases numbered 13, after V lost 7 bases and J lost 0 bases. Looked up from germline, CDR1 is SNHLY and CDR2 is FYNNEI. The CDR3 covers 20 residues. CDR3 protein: CASNKYPGLAGGQSTDTQYF. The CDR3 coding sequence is TGTGCCAGCAACAAATACCCGGGACTAGCGGGGGGGCAGAGCACAGATACGCAGTATTTT. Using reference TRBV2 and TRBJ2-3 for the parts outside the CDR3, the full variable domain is EPEVTQTPSHQVTQMGQEVILRCVPISNHLYFYWYRQILGQKVEFLVSFYNNEISEKSEIFDDQFSVERPDGSNFTLKIRSTKLEDSAMYFCASNKYPGLAGGQSTDTQYFGPGTRLTVL.

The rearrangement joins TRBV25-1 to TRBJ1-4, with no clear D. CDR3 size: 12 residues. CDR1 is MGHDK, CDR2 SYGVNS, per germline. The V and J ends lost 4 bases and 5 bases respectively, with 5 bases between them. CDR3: CASSVLNEKLFF. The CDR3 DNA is TGTGCCAGCAGTGTACTCAATGAAAAACTGTTTTTT.